These T cell receptor beta chains were read from a single sample in a study of T cell responses to AZD1222 COVID-19 vaccine. Measured with immunoSEQ multiplex PCR; TCRdb has only the in-frame clones, and not every one. The sample has approximately 80,000 clones; 70% to 90% are singletons. Material: peripheral blood, obtained 28 days after the second AZD1222 dose. These receptors all come from an adult who received the AZD1222 COVID-19 vaccine. Each CDR3 is given with its conserved first and last residue. A D gene is named only where the DNA matches it firmly. Size is omitted from some rows. Given values are once, few, many or a class for expanded clones.

CASKETRLAGENTGELFF	TGTGCCAGCAAGGAAACTAGACTAGCGGGAGAGAACACCGGGGAGCTGTTTTTT	TRBJ2-2	TRBD2	NA	TRBV7-9
CSVENPFLPSGELFF	TGCAGCGTTGAAAACCCGTTCTTGCCGTCCGGGGAGCTGTTTTTT	TRBJ2-2	NA	NA	TRBV29-1
CASRRGLPYGQYF	TGTGCCAGCAGGCGAGGTTTGCCCTACGGGCAGTACTTC	TRBJ2-7	NA	NA	TRBV28
CASSLTGAGELFF	TGTGCCAGCAGTTTAACTGGGGCCGGGGAGCTGTTTTTT	TRBJ2-2	NA	NA	TRBV28
CASSLGGGTTGNEAFF	TGTGCCAGCAGCTTAGGTGGGGGAACAACAGGGAATGAAGCTTTCTTT	TRBJ1-1	NA	NA	TRBV5-6
CASRVDRVTYEQYF	TGTGCCAGCAGGGTGGACAGGGTTACCTACGAGCAGTACTTC	TRBJ2-7	TRBD1	NA	TRBV2
CASSTTGGRNTEAFF	TGCGCCAGCAGCACTACTGGGGGGCGGAACACTGAAGCTTTCTTT	TRBJ1-1	NA	NA	TRBV5-1
CASSIGQASAYGYTF	TGTGCCAGCAGCATCGGACAGGCGAGCGCCTATGGCTACACCTTC	TRBJ1-2	TRBD1	NA	TRBV7-9
CASSEKGGHTDTQYF	TGCGCCAGCAGTGAGAAAGGGGGGCACACAGATACGCAGTATTTT	TRBJ2-3	NA	NA	TRBV10-1
CASSAGLAVGEQFF	TGTGCCAGCAGCGCCGGACTAGCTGTAGGGGAGCAGTTCTTC	TRBJ2-1	TRBD2	NA	TRBV9
CASSMDGNRFVTQYF	TGTGCCAGCAGCATGGACGGGAACCGGTTTGTCACCCAGTACTTC	TRBJ2-5	NA	few	TRBV9
CASRKQGSEQYF	TGTGCCAGCAGGAAACAGGGGAGCGAGCAGTACTTC	TRBJ2-7	TRBD1	NA	TRBV3-1/TRBV3-2
CASSLSLNSPLHF	TGTGCCAGCAGTTTATCGCTGAATTCACCCCTCCACTTT	TRBJ1-6	NA	NA	TRBV27
CAWHPTRGTNTGELFF	TGTGCCTGGCACCCCACCCGGGGAACGAACACCGGGGAGCTGTTTTTT	TRBJ2-2	NA	NA	TRBV30
CASSAVQGPPDNEQFF	TGTGCCAGCAGCGCCGTTCAGGGACCGCCCGACAATGAGCAGTTCTTC	TRBJ2-1	NA	NA	TRBV7-9
CASREGLAGQETQYF	TGTGCCAGCCGCGAGGGTCTAGCGGGCCAAGAGACCCAGTACTTC	TRBJ2-5	TRBD2	once	TRBV5-4
CSASGLAGGRLYNEQFF	TGCAGTGCTAGTGGACTAGCGGGGGGGCGTTTATACAATGAGCAGTTCTTC	TRBJ2-1	TRBD2	NA	TRBV20-1
CASSLSQGYGYTF	TGTGCCAGCAGTTTATCGCAGGGATATGGCTACACCTTC	TRBJ1-2	NA	NA	TRBV28